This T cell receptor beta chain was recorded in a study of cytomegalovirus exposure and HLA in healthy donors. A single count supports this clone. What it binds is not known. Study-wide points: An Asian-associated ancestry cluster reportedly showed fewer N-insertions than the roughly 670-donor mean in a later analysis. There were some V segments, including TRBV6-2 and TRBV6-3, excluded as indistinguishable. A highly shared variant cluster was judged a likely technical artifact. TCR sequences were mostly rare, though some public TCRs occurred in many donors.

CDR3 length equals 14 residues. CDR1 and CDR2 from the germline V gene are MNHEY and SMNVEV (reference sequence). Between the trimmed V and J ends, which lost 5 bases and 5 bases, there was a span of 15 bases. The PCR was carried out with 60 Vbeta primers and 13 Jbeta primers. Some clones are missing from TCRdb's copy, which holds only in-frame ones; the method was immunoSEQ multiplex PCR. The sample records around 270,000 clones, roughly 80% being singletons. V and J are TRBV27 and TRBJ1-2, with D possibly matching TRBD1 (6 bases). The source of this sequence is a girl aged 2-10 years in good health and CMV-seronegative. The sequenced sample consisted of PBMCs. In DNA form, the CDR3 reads TGTGCCAGCAGTCCCGCCGGGGGGCTATATGGCTACACCTTC. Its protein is CASSPAGGLYGYTF.